A selection of T cell receptor beta chains follows, all from one sample in a study of T cells in localized non-small cell lung cancer. The data were produced by immunoSEQ multiplex PCR, yet TCRdb's version contains in-frame clones alone and is incomplete. Among around 70,000 clones listed, roughly nine tenths were seen once. The sequences come from peripheral blood, collected before any cancer treatment. The receptors were gathered from a male donor older than 55 with stage III squamous cell lung carcinoma. CDR3s include the opening cysteine and the closing phenylalanine or tryptophan. Each record gives: clone size, J gene, V gene, D gene, CDR3 protein, CDR3 DNA. A D gene is named only where the DNA matches it firmly. Rows may omit the clone size; those that give it use once, few, many or a size class.

abundance: NA
j_gene: TRBJ1-2
v_gene: TRBV7-2
d_gene: NA
CDR3aa: CASSETQGRSGYTF
CDR3nt: TGTGCCAGCAGCGAAACCCAGGGGCGGTCTGGCTACACCTTC

abundance: NA
j_gene: TRBJ2-3
v_gene: TRBV6-5
d_gene: NA
CDR3aa: CAAFRGGSTDTQYF
CDR3nt: TGTGCCGCCTTCAGGGGAGGGAGCACAGATACGCAGTATTTT

abundance: few
j_gene: TRBJ1-5
v_gene: TRBV30
d_gene: NA
CDR3aa: CAWGAGTHSNQPQHF
CDR3nt: TGTGCCTGGGGCGCCGGGACTCATAGCAATCAGCCCCAGCATTTT

abundance: NA
j_gene: TRBJ2-5
v_gene: TRBV2
d_gene: NA
CDR3aa: CASSTDGGQETQYF
CDR3nt: TGTGCCAGCAGTACGGACGGCGGACAAGAGACCCAGTACTTC

abundance: NA
j_gene: TRBJ2-7
v_gene: TRBV7-2
d_gene: NA
CDR3aa: CASSLVDGAGSNEQYF
CDR3nt: TGTGCCAGCAGCTTAGTGGATGGGGCGGGATCCAACGAGCAGTACTTC

abundance: NA
j_gene: TRBJ2-3
v_gene: TRBV5-1
d_gene: NA
CDR3aa: CASSLEYREDTQYF
CDR3nt: TGCGCCAGCAGCTTGGAGTACCGGGAAGATACGCAGTATTTT

abundance: NA
j_gene: TRBJ1-5
v_gene: TRBV6-6
d_gene: NA
CDR3aa: CASRPAQGVDQPQHF
CDR3nt: TGTGCCAGCAGACCCGCTCAGGGTGTTGATCAGCCCCAGCATTTT

abundance: few
j_gene: TRBJ2-7
v_gene: TRBV2
d_gene: NA
CDR3aa: CASSESIYEQYF
CDR3nt: TGTGCCAGCAGTGAATCGATTTACGAGCAGTACTTC

abundance: once
j_gene: TRBJ1-1
v_gene: TRBV28
d_gene: TRBD1
CDR3aa: CASSLGQALGNTEAFF
CDR3nt: TGTGCCAGCAGTCTCGGACAGGCGCTCGGGAACACTGAAGCTTTCTTT

abundance: NA
j_gene: TRBJ1-3
v_gene: TRBV19
d_gene: NA
CDR3aa: CASTGTRAGNTIYF
CDR3nt: TGTGCCAGTACGGGGACTCGCGCGGGAAACACCATATATTTT

abundance: NA
j_gene: TRBJ1-1
v_gene: TRBV5-5
d_gene: NA
CDR3aa: CASSLWTASKAEAFF
CDR3nt: TGTGCCAGCAGCTTGTGGACAGCGTCGAAGGCTGAAGCTTTCTTT

abundance: few
j_gene: TRBJ2-1
v_gene: TRBV5-4
d_gene: TRBD1
CDR3aa: CASSVGTGGYNEQFF
CDR3nt: TGTGCCAGCAGCGTCGGGACAGGGGGCTACAATGAGCAGTTCTTC

abundance: few
j_gene: TRBJ1-4
v_gene: TRBV9
d_gene: NA
CDR3aa: CASSVGPNEKLFF
CDR3nt: TGTGCCAGCAGCGTAGGGCCTAATGAAAAACTGTTTTTT

abundance: NA
j_gene: TRBJ2-7
v_gene: TRBV18
d_gene: NA
CDR3aa: CASSPATGGEQYF
CDR3nt: TGTGCCAGCTCACCCGCAACCGGGGGCGAGCAGTACTTC

abundance: NA
j_gene: TRBJ1-5
v_gene: TRBV9
d_gene: TRBD1
CDR3aa: CASSLGQGNQPQHF
CDR3nt: TGTGCCAGCAGCCTTGGACAGGGCAATCAGCCCCAGCATTTT

abundance: NA
j_gene: TRBJ1-2
v_gene: TRBV5-1
d_gene: TRBD1
CDR3aa: CASSLRQGVNYGYTF
CDR3nt: TGCGCCAGCAGCCTCAGACAGGGAGTCAACTATGGCTACACCTTC

abundance: NA
j_gene: TRBJ2-3
v_gene: TRBV6-1
d_gene: TRBD1
CDR3aa: CAGQTGSTDTQYF
CDR3nt: TGTGCCGGACAGACAGGGAGCACAGATACGCAGTATTTT

abundance: once
j_gene: TRBJ1-2
v_gene: TRBV28
d_gene: NA
CDR3aa: CASSTQQWGYTF
CDR3nt: TGTGCCAGCAGTACTCAACAATGGGGCTACACCTTC

abundance: NA
j_gene: TRBJ2-1
v_gene: TRBV5-4
d_gene: NA
CDR3aa: CASSLVQYNEQFF
CDR3nt: TGTGCCAGCAGCTTGGTCCAGTACAATGAGCAGTTCTTC

abundance: NA
j_gene: TRBJ1-6
v_gene: TRBV11-2
d_gene: NA
CDR3aa: CASSLRTGGSYNSPLHF
CDR3nt: TGTGCCAGCAGCCTCAGGACCGGGGGCTCCTATAATTCACCCCTCCACTTT

abundance: few
j_gene: TRBJ2-5
v_gene: TRBV28
d_gene: NA
CDR3aa: CASSFAAARETQYF
CDR3nt: TGTGCCAGCAGTTTCGCAGCGGCACGGGAGACCCAGTACTTC

abundance: NA
j_gene: TRBJ2-2
v_gene: TRBV19
d_gene: TRBD2
CDR3aa: CASRRGTNTGELFF
CDR3nt: TGTGCCAGTAGGCGGGGGACGAACACCGGGGAGCTGTTTTTT

abundance: NA
j_gene: TRBJ2-5
v_gene: TRBV18
d_gene: TRBD2
CDR3aa: CASSRAGGETQYF
CDR3nt: TGTGCCAGCTCAAGAGCGGGGGGAGAGACCCAGTACTTC

abundance: NA
j_gene: TRBJ2-7
v_gene: TRBV11-2
d_gene: TRBD2
CDR3aa: CASSLGALAGVVYEQYF
CDR3nt: TGTGCCAGCAGCTTAGGAGCCCTAGCGGGGGTAGTCTACGAGCAGTACTTC

abundance: once
j_gene: TRBJ1-6
v_gene: TRBV30
d_gene: TRBD1
CDR3aa: CALHGWTGSSPLHF
CDR3nt: TGTGCCCTCCACGGGTGGACAGGGAGTTCACCCCTCCACTTT